What follows describes a single TCR beta chain. TCRdb keeps only in-frame clones here, not all; method: immunoSEQ multiplex PCR. The data show about 140,000 clones, with 79% seen just once and approximately 3.5% held by the top ten. This specimen belongs to a study of blood T cell repertoires in COVID-19. Study summary: Sources were T cells, B-cell-depleted T cells, or PBMCs; the material itself was cDNA or gDNA.

V was shortened by 4 bases and J by 2 bases, with 16 bases between the two germline ends. Looked up from germline, CDR1 is MNHEY and CDR2 is SVGEGT. This CDR3 contains 16 residues. The sample was peripheral blood. This TCR came from a man aged 55 to 70 with acute or convalescent COVID-19. The V call is TRBV6-2 or TRBV6-3, the J call TRBJ2-3, with a possible D match to TRBD2 (5 bases). The CDR3 DNA is TGTGCCAGCAGTTCCCCGCTTCGGGGAGACACAGATACGCAGTATTTT. This translates into CASSSPLRGDTDTQYF.